A selection of T cell receptor beta chains follows, all from one sample in a study of PD-1 blockade in classical Hodgkin lymphoma. Clones were read by immunoSEQ multiplex PCR, and TCRdb kept only the in-frame ones, dropping some. This table holds some 52,000 clones, 86% found once. The sample was peripheral blood mononuclear cells (PBMCs), taken before the fourth cycle of nivolumab. These receptors originate from a human donor with classical Hodgkin lymphoma. Both conserved end residues are trimmed from each CDR3.

v_call cdr3_aa
TRBV5-6 ASSFRDGNYNEQF
TRBV19 ASSMGLAGAGTGELF
TRBV4-1 ASSQVQGMGTEAF
TRBV7-2 ASSLVGRGSSYEQY
TRBV27 ASSSRVGGYT
TRBV7-2 ASSSPPGLVWNTGELF
TRBV28 ASRSYRVRGNEKLF
TRBV9 ASSVVVGGKSEQY
TRBV5-6 ASSFYPGQGRNEQF
TRBV5-5 ASSSEPGQAIFEQF
TRBV5-1 ASSSGGGTYNSPLH
TRBV5-1 ASSFEPAITEAF
TRBV5-1 ASSFDPGRDTQY
TRBV6-5 ASSYIHGSGELF
TRBV6-6 ASSYPGQLKNYGYT
TRBV6-1 ASSEVSGAPGELF
TRBV5-1 ASSWNTGTGYT
TRBV7-9 ASSYGTGSYEQY
TRBV9 ASSVDGGGQYEQY
TRBV2 ASTLLNTEAF
TRBV4-2 ASSQDSSTIPYNEQF
TRBV2 ASRWSGQETQY
TRBV18 ASSPGQGDGYT
TRBV29-1 SVELPTGGRGGPSYEQY
TRBV7-3 ASSLTSGSLETQY
TRBV19 ASILDSSYTGELF
TRBV6-4 ASSEGLAGIYEQY
TRBV28 ASTRLGADYEQY
TRBV5-1 ARSWGAGGPETQY